Shown below are 8 T cell receptor beta chains from a single sample sequenced in a study of T cells in women clearing cervical HPV infection. Repertoires were generated with immunoSEQ multiplex PCR, while TCRdb's copy carries only in-frame clones and drops some. The listing contains fewer than 40,000 clones. Sequencing was carried out using blood buffy coat. The receptors here all came from a woman aged 18 to 75 with a cervical HPV16 infection that either progressed to CIN3+ or cleared (not recorded which).

About this clone itself: The CDR3 end is not reached by the read, which stops 3 residues before it; the germline J gene fills it in. The chain joins TRBV12-5 to TRBJ2-2; D not certain. V lost 0 bases and J lost 4, with 9 bases in between. The CDR3 is 15 residues long. Germline CDR1 LGHNT, CDR2 FRNRAP. CDR3 bases read: TGTGCTAGTGGTTTGGTACCGTGGGCCACCGGGGAG. It encodes CASGLVPWATGE. The whole CDR3 is CASGLVPWATGELFF.

Regarding this clone: Sequencing ends 3 residues short of the CDR3 end; the germline J gene provides the rest. The chain recombines TRBV18 with TRBJ2-3, with a possible D match to TRBD1 (5 bases). V lost 3 bases and J 4 bases, leaving 17 bases between the germline ends. CDR1 and CDR2 from the germline V gene are KGHSH and LQKENI. This CDR3 is 16 amino acids long. The CDR3 sequence: CASSPAQVFRADTQYF. The DNA read from the CDR3 is TGTGCCAGCTCACCCGCACAGGTTTTCCGGGCAGATACG.

The sequenced CDR3 bases are TGCAGTGCTAGATCGGGACTAGCGGGAGAGACC. Protein product: CSARSGLAGET. The full-length CDR3 reads as CSARSGLAGETQYF. The gene calls are TRBV20-1 and TRBJ2-5, with 12 bases matching TRBD2. Read sequence stops 3 residues before the CDR3 end, and the germline J gene provides the missing end. V was clipped by 2 bases and J by 4 bases; unmatched bases: 2. CDR3 size: 14 residues. Germline values: CDR1 DFQATT, CDR2 SNEGSKA (reference sequence).

With regard to this clone: The read ends 3 residues shy of where the CDR3 ends; the end is completed using the germline J gene. This rearrangement joins TRBV5-1 to TRBJ1-6; no firm D call. Germline-derived CDR1 and CDR2 are SGHRS and YFSETQ. With 2 bases removed from V and 8 bases from J, the gap between germline ends came to 5 bases. The CDR3 has 12 residues. Partial CDR3 DNA: TGCGCCAGCAGCTTTCCAGATTCACCC. It yields the protein CASSFPDSP. The whole CDR3 reads CASSFPDSPLHF.

Note on this clone: From the germline J gene comes the end of the CDR3, since the read stops 3 residues before it. This sequence joins TRBV20-1 and TRBJ2-3; 12 positions agree with TRBD2. The CDR3 covers 16 residues. Germline V gene data show CDR1 as DFQATT and CDR2 as SNEGSKA (reference sequence). V shed 3 bases, J shed 6 bases, and the junction held 10 bases outside the gene matches. The CDR3 bases that were read are TGCAGTGCTAGGGCGACTAGCGGGGGCGCACCGGATACG. Translated: CSARATSGGAPDT. The CDR3 in its entirety is CSARATSGGAPDTQYF.

Comments on this clone: The read comes to an end 3 residues before the CDR3 does, leaving the germline J gene to fill in the end. The genes are TRBV2 and TRBJ1-1; D is undetermined. Trimming left V 0 bases short and J 4 bases short, with 9 bases between. The CDR3 has 14 amino acids. Germline values: CDR1 SNHLY, CDR2 FYNNEI. CDR3 DNA, as far as it was read: TGTGCCAGCAGTGAAGCGCGGGGAGCCACTGAA. It encodes CASSEARGATE. The whole CDR3 is CASSEARGATEAFF.

A note on this clone: The read gets to within 3 residues of the CDR3 end, and the germline J gene fills in the rest. V and J are TRBV11-2 and TRBJ2-3, with 7 positions matching TRBD1. Trimming removed 5 bases from V and 2 bases from J; junction bases left unmatched: 7. The V gene's germline CDR1 is SGHAT and CDR2 FQNNGV. The CDR3 length is 15 residues. The CDR3 is CASSPDGQATDTQYF. The CDR3 bases that were read are TGTGCCAGCAGCCCAGACGGACAGGCCACAGATACG.

On this clone itself: The read stops 3 residues short of the end of the CDR3; the missing end is completed from the germline J gene. The chain combines TRBV12-3 or TRBV12-4 with TRBJ1-2; D unresolved. CDR3 length: 13 residues. The V gene lost 6 bases and the J gene lost 6 bases, with 14 bases spanning the gap. Incomplete CDR3 DNA: TGTGCCAGCAGGGGTCGGTTGGGCCATGGC. It yields the protein CASRGRLGHG. The full-length CDR3 reads as CASRGRLGHGYTF.